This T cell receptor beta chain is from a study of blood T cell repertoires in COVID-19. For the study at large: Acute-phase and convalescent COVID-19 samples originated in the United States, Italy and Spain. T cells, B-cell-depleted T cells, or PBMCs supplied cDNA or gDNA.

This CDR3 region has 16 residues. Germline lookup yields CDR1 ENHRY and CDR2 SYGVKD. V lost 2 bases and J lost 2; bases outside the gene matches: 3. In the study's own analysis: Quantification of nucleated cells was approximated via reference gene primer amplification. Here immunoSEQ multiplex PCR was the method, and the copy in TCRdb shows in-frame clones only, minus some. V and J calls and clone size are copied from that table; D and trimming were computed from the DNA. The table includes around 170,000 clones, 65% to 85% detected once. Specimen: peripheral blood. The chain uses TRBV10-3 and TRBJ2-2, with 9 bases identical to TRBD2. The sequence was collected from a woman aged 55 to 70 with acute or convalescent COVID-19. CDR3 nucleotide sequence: TGTGCCATCAGTGAGAAAGCGGGGGGTAACACCGGGGAGCTGTTTTTT. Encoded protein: CAISEKAGGNTGELFF.